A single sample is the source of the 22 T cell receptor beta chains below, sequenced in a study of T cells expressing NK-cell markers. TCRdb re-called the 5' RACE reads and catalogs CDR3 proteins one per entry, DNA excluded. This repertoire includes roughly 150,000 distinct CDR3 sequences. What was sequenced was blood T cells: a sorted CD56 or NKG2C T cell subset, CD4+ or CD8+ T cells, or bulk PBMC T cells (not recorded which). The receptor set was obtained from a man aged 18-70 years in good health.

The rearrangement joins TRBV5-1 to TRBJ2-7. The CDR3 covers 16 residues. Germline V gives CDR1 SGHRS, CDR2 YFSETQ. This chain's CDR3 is CASSLGPRGDSYEQYF.

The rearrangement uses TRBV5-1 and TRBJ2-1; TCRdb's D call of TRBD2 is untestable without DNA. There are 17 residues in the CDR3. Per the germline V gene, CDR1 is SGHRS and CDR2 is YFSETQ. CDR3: CASSSVGGLATYNEQFF.

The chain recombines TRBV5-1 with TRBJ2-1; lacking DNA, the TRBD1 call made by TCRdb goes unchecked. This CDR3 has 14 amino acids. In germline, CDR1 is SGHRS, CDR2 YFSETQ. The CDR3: CASEPGTEYNEQFF.

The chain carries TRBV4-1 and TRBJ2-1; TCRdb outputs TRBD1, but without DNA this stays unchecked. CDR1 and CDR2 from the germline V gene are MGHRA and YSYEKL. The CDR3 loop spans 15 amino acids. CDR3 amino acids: CASSHLGQGSDEQFF.

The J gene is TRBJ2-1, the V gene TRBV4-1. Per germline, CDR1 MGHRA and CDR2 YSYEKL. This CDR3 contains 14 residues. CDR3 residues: CASGPGTTYNEQFF.

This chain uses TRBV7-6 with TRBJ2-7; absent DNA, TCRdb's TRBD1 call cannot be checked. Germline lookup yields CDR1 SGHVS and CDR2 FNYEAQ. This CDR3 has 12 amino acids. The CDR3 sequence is CASSLGESEQYF.

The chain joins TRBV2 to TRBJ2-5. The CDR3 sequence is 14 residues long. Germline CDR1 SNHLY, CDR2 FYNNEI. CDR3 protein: CASSPVGFQETQYF.

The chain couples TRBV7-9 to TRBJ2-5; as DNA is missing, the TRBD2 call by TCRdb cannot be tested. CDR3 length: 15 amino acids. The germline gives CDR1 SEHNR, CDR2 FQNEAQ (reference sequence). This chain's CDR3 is CASSLGGGAHETQYF.

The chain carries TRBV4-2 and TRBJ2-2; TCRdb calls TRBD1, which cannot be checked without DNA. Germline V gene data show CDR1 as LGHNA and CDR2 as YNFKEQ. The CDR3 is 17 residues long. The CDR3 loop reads CASSQERQGAYTGELFF.

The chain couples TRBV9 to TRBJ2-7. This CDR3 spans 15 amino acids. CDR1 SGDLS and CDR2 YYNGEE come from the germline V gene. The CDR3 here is CASSLGRAFSYEQYF. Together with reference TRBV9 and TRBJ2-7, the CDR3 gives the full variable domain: DSGVTQTPKHLITATGQRVTLRCSPRSGDLSVYWYQQSLDQGLQFLIQYYNGEERAKGNILERFSAQQFPDLHSELNLSSLELGDSALYFCASSLGRAFSYEQYFGPGTRLTVT.

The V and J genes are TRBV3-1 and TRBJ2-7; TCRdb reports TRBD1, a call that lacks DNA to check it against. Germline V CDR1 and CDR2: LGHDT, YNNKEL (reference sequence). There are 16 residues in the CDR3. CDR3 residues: CASSPLRVSVSYEQYF.

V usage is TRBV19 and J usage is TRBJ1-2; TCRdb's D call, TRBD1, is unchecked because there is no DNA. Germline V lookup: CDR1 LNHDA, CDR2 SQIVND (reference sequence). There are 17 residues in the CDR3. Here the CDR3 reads CASSRPGTVRTNYGYTF.

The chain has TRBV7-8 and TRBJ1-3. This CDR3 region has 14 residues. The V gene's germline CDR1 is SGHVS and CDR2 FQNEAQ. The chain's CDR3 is CASSQTPWGNTIYF. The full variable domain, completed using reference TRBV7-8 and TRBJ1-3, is GAGVSQSPRYKVAKRGQDVALRCDPISGHVSLFWYQQALGQGPEFLTYFQNEAQLDKSGLPSDRFFAERPEGSVSTLKIQRTQQEDSAVYLCASSQTPWGNTIYFGEGSWLTVV.

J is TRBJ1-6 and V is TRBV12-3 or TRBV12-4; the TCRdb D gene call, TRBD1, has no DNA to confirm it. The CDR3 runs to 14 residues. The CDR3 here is CASSSGTAASPLHF.

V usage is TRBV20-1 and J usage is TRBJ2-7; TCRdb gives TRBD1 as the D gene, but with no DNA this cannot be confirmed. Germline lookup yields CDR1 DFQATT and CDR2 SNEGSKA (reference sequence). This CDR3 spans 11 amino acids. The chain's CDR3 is CSARRGAEQYF.

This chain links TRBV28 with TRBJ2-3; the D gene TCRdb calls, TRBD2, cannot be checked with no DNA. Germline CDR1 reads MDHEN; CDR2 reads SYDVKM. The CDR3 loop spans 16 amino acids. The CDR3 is CASSFLAGASTDTQYF.

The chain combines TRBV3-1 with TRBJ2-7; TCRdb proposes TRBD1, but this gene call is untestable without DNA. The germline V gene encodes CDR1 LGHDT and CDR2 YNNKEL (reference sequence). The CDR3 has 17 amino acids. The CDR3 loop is CASSQPGTGPLSYEQYF.

The CDR3 loop reads CASSALGLVSTGELFF. The genes are TRBV12-3 or TRBV12-4 and TRBJ2-2; TCRdb indicates TRBD2, and absent DNA this call remains unverified. CDR3 length: 16 residues.

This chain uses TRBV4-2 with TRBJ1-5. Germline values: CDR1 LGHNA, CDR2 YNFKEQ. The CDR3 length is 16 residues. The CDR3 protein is CASSQDGLAGHQPQHF.

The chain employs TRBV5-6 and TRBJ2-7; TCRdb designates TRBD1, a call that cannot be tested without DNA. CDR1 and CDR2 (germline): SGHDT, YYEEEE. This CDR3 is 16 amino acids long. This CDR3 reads CASSTENRDSTYEQYF.

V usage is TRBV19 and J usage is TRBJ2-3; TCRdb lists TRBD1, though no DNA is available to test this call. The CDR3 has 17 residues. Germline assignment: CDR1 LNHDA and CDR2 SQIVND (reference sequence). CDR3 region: CASSIDPDKSRADTQYF. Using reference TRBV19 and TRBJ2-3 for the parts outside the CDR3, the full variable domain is DGGITQSPKYLFRKEGQNVTLSCEQNLNHDAMYWYRQDPGQGLRLIYYSQIVNDFQKGDIAEGYSVSREKKESFPLTVTSAQKNPTAFYLCASSIDPDKSRADTQYFGPGTRLTVL.

CDR3 residues: CATSRGPVGQSSTDTQYF. V is TRBV15 and J is TRBJ2-3; checking the TCRdb D call of TRBD1 is not possible without DNA. Germline CDR1 and CDR2: LNHNV and YYDKDF (reference sequence). The CDR3 length is 18 residues.